Sequencing of this TCR beta chain was carried out in a study of glioma-infiltrating T cells after dendritic cell vaccination. Study-level information: Between the early 2000s and the early 2010s, patients got autologous tumor lysate-pulsed dendritic cell vaccines. Monocyte-derived dendritic cells, cultured 7 to 8 days with IL-4 and GM-CSF, were pulsed with autologous tumor lysate. Study-level points and caveats: Estimated pretreatment TIL content predicted outcome after dendritic cell vaccination.

TCRB CDR3 was amplified from 2 ug genomic DNA or less. Some clones are missing from TCRdb's copy, which holds only in-frame ones; the method was immunoSEQ multiplex PCR. The sample consists of 85,000 to 95,000 clones, 80% to 90% of them appearing once. CDR1 and CDR2 (germline): SGDLS, YYNGEE. V lost 0 bases to trimming and J lost 6 bases, with 10 bases between them. The CDR3 is 14 residues long. In the case of this clone: What it recognizes is unknown.

This rearrangement joins TRBV9 to TRBJ1-5; possibly TRBD1 for D (5 bases). This receptor was obtained from a human donor with glioblastoma. Sequenced material: blood, taken before dendritic cell vaccination. The CDR3 is CASSVGGETQPQHF. The DNA of the CDR3 is TGTGCCAGCAGCGTAGGGGGGGAAACTCAGCCCCAGCATTTT. The full variable domain, with the rest looked up from reference TRBV9 and TRBJ1-5, is DSGVTQTPKHLITATGQRVTLRCSPRSGDLSVYWYQQSLDQGLQFLIQYYNGEERAKGNILERFSAQQFPDLHSELNLSSLELGDSALYFCASSVGGETQPQHFGDGTRLSIL.